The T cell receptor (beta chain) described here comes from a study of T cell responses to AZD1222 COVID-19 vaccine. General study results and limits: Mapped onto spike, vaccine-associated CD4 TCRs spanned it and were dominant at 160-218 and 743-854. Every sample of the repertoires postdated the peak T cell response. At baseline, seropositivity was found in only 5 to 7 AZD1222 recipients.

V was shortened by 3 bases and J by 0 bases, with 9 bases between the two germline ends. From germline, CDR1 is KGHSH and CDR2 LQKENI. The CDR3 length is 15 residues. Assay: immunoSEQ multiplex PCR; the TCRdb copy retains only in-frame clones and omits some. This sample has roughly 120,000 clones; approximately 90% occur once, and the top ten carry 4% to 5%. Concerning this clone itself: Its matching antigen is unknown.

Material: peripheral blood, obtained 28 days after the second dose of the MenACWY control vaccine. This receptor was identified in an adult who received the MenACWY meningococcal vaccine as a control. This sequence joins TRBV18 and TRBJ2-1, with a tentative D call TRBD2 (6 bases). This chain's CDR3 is CASSPETSSYNEQFF. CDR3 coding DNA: TGTGCCAGCTCACCTGAGACTAGCTCCTACAATGAGCAGTTCTTC.